This paragraph covers one T cell receptor beta chain sequence. Its binding antigen is unknown. No quality values exist for individual bases; no much larger clone is one base distant. This record comes from a study of blood T cell repertoires in COVID-19 (dated by TCRdb to 2020 to 2021). Turning to the overall study: Samples from collaborators originated in the United States, Italy and Spain and spanned both the acute and convalescent phases of COVID-19. The prospective study material was composed of cDNA or gDNA derived from T cells, B-cell-depleted T cells, or PBMCs. The dataset comprised deeply sampled blood TCRbeta repertoires from subjects exposed to, actively infected with, or recovered from COVID-19. The repertoires were released in a freely available public database intended as a resource for research on the immune response to SARS-CoV-2. The samples were drawn from the first 160 participants of the ongoing ImmuneRACE study and from 950 to 1,500 subjects provided by 6 global collaborators. A de-identified subject ID, COVID-19 status, age in years and sex were almost always included in the sample metadata. HLA class I and class II types, where available, came from metadata supplied by the sample provider rather than from assay-based typing.

TCRbeta CDR3 regions were amplified from genomic DNA using the immunoSEQ Assay, a bias-controlled multiplex PCR. On the authors' methods: Nucleated cell counts per sample were estimated from amplification of reference gene primers within the assay. Sequence reads were collapsed and filtered to measure the absolute abundance of every unique TCRbeta CDR3 rearrangement. Productive Simpson clonality was computed per sample as the square root of Simpson's diversity index over productive rearrangements. As stored in TCRdb, this immuneACCESS dataset retains in-frame rearrangements with V and J assigned. A fraction of the clones does not appear; measured against another copy, unresolved V genes explain less than half of the discrepancy, and the remainder lacks a known reason. V and J calls and clone size are as listed in that table; D and trimming were resolved from the DNA. In all, the sample holds about 100,000 clones, and around four fifths of those were seen once. The ten biggest clones cover around an eighth of the sample.

Each collaborating institution followed its own protocols to collect whole blood in K2EDTA tubes. For TCRbeta analysis, collaborators shipped samples in one of three forms: frozen whole blood, isolated PBMCs, or DNA extracted from either of those sample types. The investigation overall reported the following: How much clinical and demographic metadata was included differed by source and by participant, and the metadata was provided uncurated.

Measured from the cysteine to the phenylalanine, the CDR3 is 18 residues long. Solely the CDR3 DNA is kept, with 54 bases framed from the first base. From a lookup of the germline V gene, CDR1 and CDR2 are SGHTA and FQGTGA. Here V drops 5 bases and J drops 4 bases, and the junction holds 17 bases not matched to any gene. The clonotype originates from a woman between 65 and 79 years old with acute or convalescent COVID-19. Sequencing input: peripheral blood. The rearranged chain carries TRBV7-3 and TRBJ1-3; TRBD1 lines up with 7 middle nucleotides. The nucleotide sequence reads TGTGCCAGCAGCCCCTTTCAAATTGGACAGGCTACCGGAAACACCATATATTTT. The encoded protein is CASSPFQIGQATGNTIYF.